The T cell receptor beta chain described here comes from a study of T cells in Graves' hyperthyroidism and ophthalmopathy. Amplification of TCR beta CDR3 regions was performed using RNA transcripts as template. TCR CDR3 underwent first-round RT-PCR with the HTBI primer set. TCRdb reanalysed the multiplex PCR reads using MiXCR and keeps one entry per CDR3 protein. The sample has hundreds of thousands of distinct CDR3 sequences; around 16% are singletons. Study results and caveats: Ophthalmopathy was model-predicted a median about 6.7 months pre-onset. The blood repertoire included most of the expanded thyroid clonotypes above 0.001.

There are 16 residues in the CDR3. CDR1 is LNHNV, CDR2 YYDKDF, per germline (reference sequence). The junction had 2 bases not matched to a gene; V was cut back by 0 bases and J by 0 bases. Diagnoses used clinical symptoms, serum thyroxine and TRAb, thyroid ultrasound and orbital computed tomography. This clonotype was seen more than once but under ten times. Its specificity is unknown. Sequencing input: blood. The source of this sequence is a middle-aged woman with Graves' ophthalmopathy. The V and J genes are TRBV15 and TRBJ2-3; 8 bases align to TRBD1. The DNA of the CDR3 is TGTGCCACCAGCAGAGAACGGACAGGGAGCACAGATACGCAGTATTTT. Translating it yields CATSRERTGSTDTQYF. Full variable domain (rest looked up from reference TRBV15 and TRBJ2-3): DAMVIQNPRYQVTQFGKPVTLSCSQTLNHNVMYWYQQKSSQAPKLLFHYYDKDFNNEADTPDNFQSRRPNTSFCFLDIRSPGLGDTAMYLCATSRERTGSTDTQYFGPGTRLTVL.